This T cell receptor beta chain was captured by sequencing in a study of post-analysis software for immune sequencing data. Study context: Clinical courses comprised relapsing-remitting, secondary progressive and progressive-relapsing multiple sclerosis.

Study-wide findings and caveats: Multiple sclerosis patients showed significantly lower normalized Chao1 diversity than controls did. Controls showed lower frequencies than patients for five or six TRBV segments, and TRBV5-6, TRBV5-1 and TRBV20-1 were among these.

Unique molecular identifiers were present in the TCR beta cDNA libraries. Each sample of roughly 0.9 to 11 million input T cells yielded 500,000 or so cDNA molecules, so each molecule approximated one T cell. TCRdb fed the PCR reads into MiXCR, producing one record per CDR3 protein. The sample lists 750,000 to 950,000 distinct CDR3 sequences, roughly 50% occurring once. As for this clonotype: Its specificity is not known.

The CDR3 totals 14 residues. Looked up from germline, CDR1 is LGHDT and CDR2 is YNNKEL (reference sequence). Losses at the gene ends were 3 bases for V and 4 bases for J; bases not matched to a gene: 3. The rearrangement joins TRBV3-1 to TRBJ1-2; 9 nucleotides match TRBD1. Sequencing was carried out using blood. The sequence derives from a girl aged 10 to 17 with multiple sclerosis. This CDR3 reads CASSHSGQGYGYTF. In nucleotides, the CDR3 is TGTGCCAGCAGCCATTCGGGACAGGGCTATGGCTACACCTTC.